Included here is one TCR beta chain sequence, with context. Its antigen is unidentified. Amplification targeted the TCR beta CDR3 regions, with RNA transcripts as the source material. An initial RT-PCR round employing HTBI primers preceded a second-round multiplex PCR. TCRdb ran MiXCR on the multiplex PCR reads and lists one entry per CDR3 protein. The table lists under 200,000 distinct CDR3 sequences, more than 30% of them singletons. Exclusion applied to patients with other autoimmune diseases, uncontrolled infections, pregnancy or lactation. This sample was taken from a study of Graves' ophthalmopathy and Graves' hyperthyroidism. Study information: The collection of peripheral blood took place at initial diagnosis, before any treatment. Study results and caveats: Most thyroid-expanded clonotypes exceeding 0.001 frequency were also found in blood. Separation of ophthalmopathy from stable hyperthyroidism was achieved by a 13-signature model, at about 91% sensitivity and 81.08% specificity.

V dropped 6 bases and J dropped 6 bases, with 15 bases sitting between them. This CDR3 is 13 amino acids long. Germline CDR1 MNHEY, CDR2 SVGEGT. This clonotype was obtained from a woman aged 40 to 49 with Graves' ophthalmopathy. This chain joins TRBV6-2 or TRBV6-3 and TRBJ2-7; tentative D call: TRBD2 (6 bases). Source material: peripheral blood. The CDR3 reads CASSKGETSEQYF. The CDR3 DNA follows: TGTGCCAGCAGCAAGGGAGAGACTAGCGAGCAGTACTTC.